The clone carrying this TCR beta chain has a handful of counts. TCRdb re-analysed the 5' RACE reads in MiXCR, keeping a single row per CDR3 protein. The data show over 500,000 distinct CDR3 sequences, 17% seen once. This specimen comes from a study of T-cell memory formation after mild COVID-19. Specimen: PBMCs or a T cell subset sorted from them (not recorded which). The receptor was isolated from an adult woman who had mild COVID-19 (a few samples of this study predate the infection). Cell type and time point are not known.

CDR3 DNA sequence: TGCAGTGCTCTAGACAGGGCGCTAGCCAAAAACATTCAGTACTTC. Amino acid sequence: CSALDRALAKNIQYF. The gene calls are TRBV20-1 and TRBJ2-4; 7 bases map to TRBD1. This CDR3 region has 15 residues. V trimming: 5 bases; J trimming: 0 bases; junction bases outside the gene matches: 7. Germline values: CDR1 DFQATT, CDR2 SNEGSKA (reference sequence).